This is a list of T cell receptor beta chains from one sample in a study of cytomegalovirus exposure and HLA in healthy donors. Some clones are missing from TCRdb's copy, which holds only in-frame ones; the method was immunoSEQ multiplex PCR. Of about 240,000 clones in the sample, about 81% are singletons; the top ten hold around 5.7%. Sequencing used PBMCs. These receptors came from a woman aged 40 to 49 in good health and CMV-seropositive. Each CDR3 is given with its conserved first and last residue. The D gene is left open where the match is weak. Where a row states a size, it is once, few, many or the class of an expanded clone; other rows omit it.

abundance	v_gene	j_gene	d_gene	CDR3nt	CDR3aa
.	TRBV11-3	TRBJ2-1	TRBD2	TGTGCCAGCAGCTTTCGACTAGCGGCCTACAATGAGCAGTTCTTC	CASSFRLAAYNEQFF
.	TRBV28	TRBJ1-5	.	TGTGCCAGCACCGGAGGGAAGGAGCCCCAGCATTTT	CASTGGKEPQHF
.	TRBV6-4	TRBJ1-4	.	TGTGCCAGCAGTCCGGAGCATGACGGTGAAAAACTGTTTTTT	CASSPEHDGEKLFF
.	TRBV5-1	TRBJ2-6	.	TGCGCCAGCGGGTTAGGTGGGGCGCCTGGGGCCAACGTCCTGACTTTC	CASGLGGAPGANVLTF
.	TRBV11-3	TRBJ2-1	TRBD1	TGTGCCAGCAGCTTAACAGGGGGCTTCGATGAGCAGTTCTTC	CASSLTGGFDEQFF
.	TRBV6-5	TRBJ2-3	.	TGTGCCAGCAGTTTAGGACGGGTACAGGGCACAGATACGCAGTATTTT	CASSLGRVQGTDTQYF
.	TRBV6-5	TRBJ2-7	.	TGTGCCAGCAGTTTGGTGTCCAGGGGTGCCTCCTACGAGCAGTACTTC	CASSLVSRGASYEQYF
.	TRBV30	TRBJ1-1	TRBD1	TGTGCCTGGATATCTCTACAGGGGCGGTGGACTGAAGCTTTCTTT	CAWISLQGRWTEAFF
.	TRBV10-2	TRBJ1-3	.	TGCGCCAGCAGTGAGTACAGGGCCTCTGGAAACACCATATATTTT	CASSEYRASGNTIYF
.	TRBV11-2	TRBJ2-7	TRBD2	TGTGCCAGCAGCTTAGGCAGCGGGGGGAGCTCCTACGAGCAGTACTTC	CASSLGSGGSSYEQYF
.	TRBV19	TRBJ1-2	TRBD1	TGTGCCAGTAGTCTACGGGACAGGAACTATGGCTACACCTTC	CASSLRDRNYGYTF
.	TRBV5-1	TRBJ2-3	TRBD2	TGCGCCAGCAGCTTCCTTTCGGGCGGGGGGATCGCAGATACGCAGTATTTT	CASSFLSGGGIADTQYF
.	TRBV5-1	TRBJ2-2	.	TGCGCCAGCAGCCCCGGGACTGCGAACACCGGGGAGCTGTTTTTT	CASSPGTANTGELFF
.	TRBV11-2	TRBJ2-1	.	TGTGCCAGCAGCCTGGAAAGCGGGCAGGGAAGTTTCTTC	CASSLESGQGSFF
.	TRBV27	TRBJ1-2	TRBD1	TGTGCCAGCAGACGGACAGGGGCCAACTATGGCTACACCTTC	CASRRTGANYGYTF
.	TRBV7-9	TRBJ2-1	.	TGTGCCAGCACCAAAGGTCCTAGTCCGAGGGACAATGAGCAGTTCTTC	CASTKGPSPRDNEQFF
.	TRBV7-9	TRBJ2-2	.	TGTGCCAGGCAGTCCGGGGAGCTGTTTTTT	CARQSGELFF
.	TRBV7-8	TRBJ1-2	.	TGTGCCAGCAGCCAAGCACGGGGTCTTGGCGGCTACACCTTC	CASSQARGLGGYTF
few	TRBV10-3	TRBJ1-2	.	TGTGCCATCACCGAGTCGGGGAGCTATGGCTACACCTTC	CAITESGSYGYTF
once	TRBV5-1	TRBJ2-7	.	TGCGCCAGCAGCTTGGCCACAGGGAGAGATTACGAGCAGTACTTC	CASSLATGRDYEQYF
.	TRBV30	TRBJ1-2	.	TGTGCCTCGGCCCAATTGGGGGCGAGAGTTAATGGCTACACCTTC	CASAQLGARVNGYTF
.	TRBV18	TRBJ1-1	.	TGTGCCAGCTCTCAAAACTCCCGGGAGGCGGGTCCTGAAGCTTTCTTT	CASSQNSREAGPEAFF
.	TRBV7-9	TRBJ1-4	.	TGTGCCAGCAGCCCAGTGGGGGCAGCTAATGAAAAACTGTTTTTT	CASSPVGAANEKLFF
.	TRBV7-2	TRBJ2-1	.	TGTGCCAGCAGCTTTAGGCGGGGCCCTCGCAATGAGCAGTTCTTC	CASSFRRGPRNEQFF
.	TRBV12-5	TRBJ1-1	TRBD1	TGTGCTAATGGTGCGGGACAGATGAACACTGAAGCTTTCTTT	CANGAGQMNTEAFF
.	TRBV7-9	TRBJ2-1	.	TGTGCCAGCAGCCCCCCGTTGGCCAGGGGCCTGAACAATGAGCAGTTCTTC	CASSPPLARGLNNEQFF
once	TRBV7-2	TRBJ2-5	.	TGTGCCAGCAGCTTAGAATTGGCCCAAGAGACCCAGTACTTC	CASSLELAQETQYF
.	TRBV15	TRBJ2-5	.	TGTGCCACCAGTGTGGGGCGTCAAGAGACCCAGTACTTC	CATSVGRQETQYF
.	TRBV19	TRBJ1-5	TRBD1	TGTGCCACCTCTTTCACAGGGGGCAATCAGCCCCAGCATTTT	CATSFTGGNQPQHF
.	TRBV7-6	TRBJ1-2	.	TGTGCCAGCAGCAGCGCCCAGAACAGGGATGGGTATGGCTACACCTTC	CASSSAQNRDGYGYTF
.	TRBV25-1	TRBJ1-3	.	TGTGCCAGCAGTGCGCCACAGGGATGGAACACCATATATTTT	CASSAPQGWNTIYF
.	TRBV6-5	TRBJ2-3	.	TGTGCCAGCAGTTTCAGAAATACGCAGTATTTT	CASSFRNTQYF
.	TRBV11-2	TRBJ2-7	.	TGTGCCAGCAGCTCACTGAGGGCAGGGCAGTACTTC	CASSSLRAGQYF
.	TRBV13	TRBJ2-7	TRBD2	TGTGCCAGCAGCTGGGGGACTAGAGGGGCCTCCTACGAGCAGTACTTC	CASSWGTRGASYEQYF
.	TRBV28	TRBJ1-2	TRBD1	TGTGCCAGCAGAATGACGACAGGGCGAAACTATGGCTACACCTTC	CASRMTTGRNYGYTF
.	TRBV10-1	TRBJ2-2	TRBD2	TGCGCCAGCAGTACTGGACTAGCCGGGGAGCTGTTTTTT	CASSTGLAGELFF
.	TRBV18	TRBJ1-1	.	TGTGCCAGCTCACCACCTAAAGTCACAGTTAGCACTGAAGCTTTCTTT	CASSPPKVTVSTEAFF
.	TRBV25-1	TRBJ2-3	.	TGTGCCAGCAGTGAAAGAGGAGGAGGGGCTAGCACAGATACGCAGTATTTT	CASSERGGGASTDTQYF
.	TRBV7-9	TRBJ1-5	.	TGTTCCAGCAGCTTAGACGGGGATCAGCCCCAGCATTTT	CSSSLDGDQPQHF
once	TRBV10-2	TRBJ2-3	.	TGCGCCAGCACCCCCTCTAGCACAGATACGCAGTATTTT	CASTPSSTDTQYF
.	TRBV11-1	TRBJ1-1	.	TGTGCCAGCAGCTTTGGACAGACCTTGGGGACTGAAGCTTTCTTT	CASSFGQTLGTEAFF
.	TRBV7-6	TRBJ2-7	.	TGTGCCAGCAGCCGAGGACGGACTAACTACGAGCAGTACTTC	CASSRGRTNYEQYF
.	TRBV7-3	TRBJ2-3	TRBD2	TGTGCCAGCAGCTTCTCTGTAGCGGGAGGGGGAGATACGCAGTATTTT	CASSFSVAGGGDTQYF
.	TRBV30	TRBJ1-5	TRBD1	TGTGCCTGGAGTAAATCGACAGGGGTCAATCAGCCCCAGCATTTT	CAWSKSTGVNQPQHF
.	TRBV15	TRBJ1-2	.	TGTGCCACCAGCAGAGGAGAGAACTATGGCTACACCTTC	CATSRGENYGYTF
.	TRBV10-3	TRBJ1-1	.	TGTGCCATCAGTCTAGGACGGGATACTGAAGCTTTCTTT	CAISLGRDTEAFF
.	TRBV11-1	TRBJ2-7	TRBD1	TGTGCCAGCAGCAGACAGGGTTACGAGCAGTACTTC	CASSRQGYEQYF
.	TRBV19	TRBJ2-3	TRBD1	TGTGCCAGTAGTCTATCCGGGACAGGGGTTGCAGATACGCAGTATTTT	CASSLSGTGVADTQYF
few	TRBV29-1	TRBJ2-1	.	TGCAGCGTTGGGGCGGGGTACAATGAGCAGTTCTTC	CSVGAGYNEQFF
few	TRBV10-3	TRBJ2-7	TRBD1	TGTGCCATCGGGGGACAGGGGGCCTACGAGCAGTACTTC	CAIGGQGAYEQYF
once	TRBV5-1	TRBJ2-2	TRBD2	TGCGCCAGCAGCCTACAAGCTAGCGGGGCGAACACCGGGGAGCTGTTTTTT	CASSLQASGANTGELFF
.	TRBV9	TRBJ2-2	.	TGTGCCAGCAGCGATCTAGCGTCGAACACCGGGGAGCTGTTTTTT	CASSDLASNTGELFF
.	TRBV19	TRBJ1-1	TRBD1	TGTGCCAGTAGTAGGACAGGGATTCAAGTTCCTGAAGCTTTCTTT	CASSRTGIQVPEAFF
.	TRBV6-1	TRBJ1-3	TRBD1	TGTGCCAGCAGTAAAGGACAGGGGATCTCTGGAAACACCATATATTTT	CASSKGQGISGNTIYF
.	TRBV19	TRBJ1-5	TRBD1	TGTGCCAGTAGTGAACCGGGACAGGGTGGACACCAGCCCCAGCATTTT	CASSEPGQGGHQPQHF
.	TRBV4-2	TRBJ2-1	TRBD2	TGTGCCAGCAGCCAAGATTGGCTGGCGGGAGGGACCAATGAGCAGTTCTTC	CASSQDWLAGGTNEQFF
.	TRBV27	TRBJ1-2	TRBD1	TGTGCCAGCAGTCAACCGGGACAGGGTTACACCTTC	CASSQPGQGYTF
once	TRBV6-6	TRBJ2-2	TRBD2	TGTGCCAGCATTCCCCAGCGGGGGTTGAACACCGGGGAGCTGTTTTTT	CASIPQRGLNTGELFF